Listed below are T cell receptor beta chains from one sample, sequenced in a study of STAT5B mutations in CD4+ large granular lymphocyte leukemia. Only in-frame clones appear in the TCRdb table, and some are missing; sequencing was by immunoSEQ multiplex PCR. Here the sample spans roughly 1,400 clones, about 82% being singletons. The sequenced material came from PBMCs. The receptors were sampled from a man aged 70-80 years with CD4+ T-cell large granular lymphocyte leukemia. The CDR3 runs from the conserved cysteine through the conserved F or W. D genes are given only for firm matches. Clone size is given for some rows only: seen once, a few or many times, or a class if the clone is expanded.

clone size	D gene	V gene	J gene	CDR3 DNA	CDR3 protein
-	TRBD1	TRBV7-9	TRBJ2-6	TGTGCCAGCAGCTTAGGACAGGGGAGAAGTCTCTCTGGGGCCAACGTCCTGACTTTC	CASSLGQGRSLSGANVLTF
-	TRBD2	TRBV5-1	TRBJ2-1	TGCGCCAGCAGCTTGAACGGGAGGGTCGACAGTGAGCAGTTCTTC	CASSLNGRVDSEQFF
-	-	TRBV6-1	TRBJ2-7	TGTGCCAGCAGTGTATCTACCAACTACGAGCAGTACTTC	CASSVSTNYEQYF
-	-	TRBV27	TRBJ1-6	TGTGCCAGCAGTAAATGGGACAATTCACCCCTCCACTTT	CASSKWDNSPLHF
-	TRBD2	TRBV7-9	TRBJ2-3	TGTGCCAGCAGGTCGCTATTAGCGGGAGACGGAGATACGCAGTATTTT	CASRSLLAGDGDTQYF
once	-	TRBV28	TRBJ1-2	TGTGCCAGCAGTTCCAAAACACAGGGCTGGCTAATCGGTGCTAACTATGGCTACACCTTC	CASSSKTQGWLIGANYGYTF
-	TRBD1	TRBV9	TRBJ2-1	TGTGCCAGCAGCGTAGACTTCGTGCCGGGACAGGTTTACAATGAGCAGTTCTTC	CASSVDFVPGQVYNEQFF
-	TRBD1	TRBV19	TRBJ1-1	TGTGCCAGTAGGCCCGGGACAGGGGGCTCTGAAGCTTTCTTT	CASRPGTGGSEAFF
few	-	TRBV19	TRBJ1-1	TGTGCCAGACAAGGCCCCAAGAACACTGAAGCTTTCTTT	CARQGPKNTEAFF
-	-	TRBV7-8	TRBJ1-5	TGTGCCAGCACCAGAGACGGATTTGGTACTGACCAGCCCCAGCATTTT	CASTRDGFGTDQPQHF
-	-	TRBV7-2	TRBJ1-1	TGTGCCAGCAGCTTAGACAGGGACCGCACTGAAGCTTTCTTT	CASSLDRDRTEAFF
few	-	TRBV6-6	TRBJ1-1	TGTGCCAGCAGTTTAGGGGACCGGCCCCTTGAAGCTTTCTTT	CASSLGDRPLEAFF
-	-	TRBV14	TRBJ1-1	TGTGCCAGCAGCCAATCCCCCCGCACTGAAGCTTTCTTT	CASSQSPRTEAFF
-	-	TRBV28	TRBJ2-1	TGTGCCAGCAGGGCTGCTTCTAGCCTCATATACAATGAGCAGTTCTTC	CASRAASSLIYNEQFF
few	-	TRBV6-1	TRBJ2-3	TGTGCCAGCAGTGAGGGACACCTCACAGATACGCAGTATTTT	CASSEGHLTDTQYF
-	TRBD1	TRBV7-2	TRBJ1-5	TGTGCCAGCAGCCCCCAGGGGGGGGGCAATCAGCCCCAGCATTTT	CASSPQGGGNQPQHF
-	-	TRBV7-2	TRBJ2-7	TGTGCCAGCAGCTTAGCGGCCTCCGGGGTCCACGAGCAGTACTTC	CASSLAASGVHEQYF
-	-	TRBV28	TRBJ1-1	TGTGCCAGCAGTTTGGGCATGAACACTGAAGCTTTCTTT	CASSLGMNTEAFF
-	-	TRBV27	TRBJ1-1	TGTGCCAGCAGTTTCGGGGGGCACGCGAACACTGAAGCTTTCTTT	CASSFGGHANTEAFF
-	TRBD1	TRBV30	TRBJ1-6	TGTGCCTGGAATTCCGGGACAGGGAATTCACCCCTCCACTTT	CAWNSGTGNSPLHF
-	-	TRBV11-2	TRBJ1-1	TGTGCCAGCAGCCCGGGGCGCGGGGCTTTCTTT	CASSPGRGAFF
-	-	TRBV27	TRBJ2-2	TGTGCCAGCAGTTCGACTAGAAGCACCGGGGAGCTGTTTTTT	CASSSTRSTGELFF
-	-	TRBV5-1	TRBJ2-5	TGCGCCAGCAGCCCACGGACAGCCCAAAAGACCCAGTACTTC	CASSPRTAQKTQYF